What follows are 14 T cell receptor beta chains derived from one specimen sequenced in a study of blood T cell repertoires in COVID-19. Libraries were prepared by immunoSEQ multiplex PCR; TCRdb keeps only in-frame clonotypes and omits some of them. The sample includes about 270,000 clones, roughly 91% of them seen just once. Sequencing was done on a sample of PBMCs or T cells enriched from blood (not recorded which). These receptors all come from a woman aged 40 to 55 with acute COVID-19.

The chain combines TRBV5-5 with TRBJ2-7; D is undetermined. The CDR3 extends over 15 amino acids. The V and J ends lost 1 base and 3 bases respectively, with 14 bases between them. CDR1 and CDR2 from the germline V gene are SGHKS and YYEKEE (reference sequence). CDR3 in amino acids: CASSLWSGYNYEQYF. Written as DNA, the CDR3 is TGTGCCAGCAGCTTGTGGTCAGGTTACAACTACGAGCAGTACTTC.

This clone was counted a single time. CDR3 sequence: CSASQGGGPYEQYF. CDR3 nucleotide sequence: TGCAGTGCTAGTCAAGGGGGTGGCCCCTACGAGCAGTACTTC. The chain links TRBV20-1 to TRBJ2-7, with D possibly being TRBD1 (6 bases). Germline CDR1 and CDR2: DFQATT and SNEGSKA (reference sequence). The CDR3 has 14 amino acids. The germline V and J ends were trimmed by 3 bases and 2 bases, with 14 bases remaining between them.

Concerning this clone itself: Being one base from a much bigger clone, this may be a read error. V is TRBV7-2 and J is TRBJ2-7, with 7 bases matching TRBD1. Looked up from germline, CDR1 is SGHTA and CDR2 is FQGNSA. The CDR3 is 14 amino acids. The ends lost 3 bases at V and 0 bases at J; junction bases unmatched: 2. The CDR3 region has the DNA TGTGCCAGCAGCTTCCGGGACAGCTCCTACGAGCAGTACTTC. It specifies CASSFRDSSYEQYF.

The chain links TRBV2 to TRBJ1-2; 8 nucleotides line up with TRBD1. Germline CDR1 and CDR2: SNHLY and FYNNEI. This CDR3 spans 15 amino acids. The V and J ends lost 6 bases and 0 bases, in that order; junction bases with no gene match: 6. This CDR3 is CASSARTGSNYGYTF. CDR3 nucleotide sequence: TGTGCCAGCAGCGCCCGGACAGGGTCTAACTATGGCTACACCTTC. The variable domain in full, completed from reference TRBV2 and TRBJ1-2, reads EPEVTQTPSHQVTQMGQEVILRCVPISNHLYFYWYRQILGQKVEFLVSFYNNEISEKSEIFDDQFSVERPDGSNFTLKIRSTKLEDSAMYFCASSARTGSNYGYTFGSGTRLTVV.

This clone came up once. The rearrangement uses TRBV5-1 and TRBJ1-1; a possible D gene is TRBD1 (5 bases). The CDR3 length is 15 residues. CDR1 is SGHRS, CDR2 YFSETQ, per germline. V was pared by 0 bases and J by 3 bases, with 12 bases between. CDR3 loop: CASSLGLQGDTEAFF. CDR3 nucleotides: TGCGCCAGCAGCTTGGGTTTGCAGGGTGACACTGAAGCTTTCTTT.

The DNA of the CDR3 is TGTGCCAGCAGTTTTTGGTCAGGGTCGGCAGATAGCAATCAGCCCCAGCATTTT. This gives the protein CASSFWSGSADSNQPQHF. This sequence joins TRBV28 and TRBJ1-5; tentative D call: TRBD1 (5 bases). The CDR3 contains 18 residues. V lost 3 bases, J lost 0 bases, and 18 bases lay in between. Germline V CDR1 and CDR2: MDHEN, SYDVKM.

The V call is TRBV9, the J call TRBJ2-4; unclear D gene. Trimming stripped 3 bases from V and 2 bases from J, with 9 bases between. The CDR3 contains 14 residues. Germline V lookup: CDR1 SGDLS, CDR2 YYNGEE. CDR3 protein: CASSGNISKNIQYF. The DNA of the CDR3 is TGTGCCAGCAGCGGCAACATTTCCAAAAACATTCAGTACTTC. The full variable domain, its missing parts supplied by reference TRBV9 and TRBJ2-4, is DSGVTQTPKHLITATGQRVTLRCSPRSGDLSVYWYQQSLDQGLQFLIQYYNGEERAKGNILERFSAQQFPDLHSELNLSSLELGDSALYFCASSGNISKNIQYFGAGTRLSVL.

This chain connects TRBV5-5 to TRBJ2-3, with 14 bases identical to TRBD2. The germline gives CDR1 SGHKS, CDR2 YYEKEE (reference sequence). The CDR3 extends over 18 amino acids. J gave up 1 base and V 4 bases, and 8 bases lay outside the gene matches. The CDR3 bases are TGTGCCAGCAGCCCGACTAGCGGGGGGGCCAGTGGCACAGATACGCAGTATTTT. The encoded protein is CASSPTSGGASGTDTQYF.

The chain carries TRBV4-1 and TRBJ1-3; unclear D gene. The CDR3 runs to 15 residues. The germline CDR1 and CDR2 sequences are MGHRA and YSYEKL. V lost 2 bases and J lost 0, with 8 bases in between. This chain's CDR3 is CASSQSGSSGNTIYF. The CDR3 bases are TGCGCCAGCAGCCAAAGCGGGAGCTCTGGAAACACCATATATTTT.

The DNA of the CDR3 is TGCGCCAGCAGCCGTCCGGGACAGGGAAAAGAGACCCAGTACTTC. Translation gives CASSRPGQGKETQYF. The V gene is TRBV5-1, the J gene TRBJ2-5, with 9 bases matching TRBD1. The CDR3 totals 15 residues. Germline assignment: CDR1 SGHRS and CDR2 YFSETQ. Trimming took 4 bases from V and 3 from J; bases not matched to a gene: 7.

This clone was recorded once. The gene calls are TRBV27 and TRBJ2-2, with a weak D call TRBD1 (6 bases). The CDR3 spans 13 residues. Deletions cut 4 bases from V and 6 bases from J, with 9 bases between. Germline assignment: CDR1 MNHEY and CDR2 SMNVEV (reference sequence). DNA for the CDR3: TGTGCCAGCAGTTACAGGGTTTCCGGGGAGCTGTTTTTT. Its protein is CASSYRVSGELFF.

The chain recombines TRBV6-5 with TRBJ2-1; 12 positions agree with TRBD2. V shed 6 bases, J shed 6 bases, and the junction held 3 bases outside the gene matches. The V gene's germline CDR1 is MNHEY and CDR2 SVGAGI. The CDR3 is made up of 14 amino acids. The CDR3 sequence: CASRLAGGGNEQFF. The CDR3 region has the DNA TGTGCCAGCAGACTAGCGGGAGGAGGCAATGAGCAGTTCTTC.

The gene calls are TRBV6-5 and TRBJ2-7; 8 bases align to TRBD1. In germline, CDR1 is MNHEY, CDR2 SVGAGI. This CDR3 comprises 15 residues. V shed 8 bases, J shed 3 bases, and the junction held 12 bases outside the gene matches. CDR3 residues: CASSRHRDRIYEQYF. CDR3 coding DNA: TGTGCCAGCTCCCGACACCGGGACAGGATCTACGAGCAGTACTTC.

This chain links TRBV7-9 with TRBJ2-5; D may be TRBD2 (5 bases). This CDR3 comprises 13 residues. V was trimmed by 5 bases and J by 4 bases, leaving 11 bases between them. Germline values: CDR1 SEHNR, CDR2 FQNEAQ (reference sequence). This CDR3 reads CASSTLAGETQYF. The CDR3 DNA is TGTGCCAGCAGCACCCTGGCGGGAGAGACCCAGTACTTC.